This TCR beta chain was documented in a study of CD8 T cells in Susac syndrome. The CDR3 has 14 residues. Germline V gene data show CDR1 as LGHDT and CDR2 as YNNKEL (reference sequence). V was pared by 0 bases and J by 6 bases, with 8 bases between. It was with random hexamers that roughly 0.5 to 1 ug RNA was reverse transcribed. Across 54 Vbeta and 13 Jbeta, immunoSEQ multiplex PCR amplified TCR beta CDR3. TCRdb reanalysed the immunoSEQ multiplex PCR reads using MiXCR and keeps one entry per CDR3 protein. The table records fewer than 300,000 distinct CDR3 sequences, about 85% of them present only once. Sequencing of TCR beta was undertaken in CD8+ and CD4+ T cells derived from blood. The multiple sclerosis controls consisted of treatment-naive patients with relapsing-remitting disease, either stable or active. Bulk CD8+ and CD4+ cells came from magnetic negative isolation; CD8+ TEMRA by FACS.

This rearrangement joins TRBV3-1 to TRBJ1-4; tentative D call: TRBD1 (5 bases). Sequenced sample: CD8+ T cells from PBMCs. This TCR was sampled from a human donor with multiple sclerosis. Here the CDR3 reads CASSQDRGDEKLFF. The CDR3 nucleotides are TGTGCCAGCAGCCAAGATAGGGGAGATGAAAAACTGTTTTTT.